Shown below are 22 T cell receptor beta chains from a single sample sequenced in a study of beta chain features in type 1 diabetes. Expressed TCRB transcripts were sequenced because the isolated RNA had all been reverse transcribed beforehand. Clones were read by immunoSEQ multiplex PCR, and TCRdb kept only the in-frame ones, dropping some. Altogether about 160,000 clones are present, around a tenth being singletons, with the ten largest covering more than 0.4%. Their target antigens are unknown. Study findings and constraints: Type 1 diabetes patients showed a moderate but significant shortening of TCRB CDR3s in all four CD4+ subsets.

The sample comprised central memory CD4+ T cells from blood. The origin of the receptors is a man between 25 and 39 years old with type 1 diabetes.

The sample holds a few counts of this clone. The rearrangement links TRBV7-9 to TRBJ1-1; D remains unclear. This CDR3 has 13 amino acids. The germline V and J ends were trimmed by 6 bases and 0 bases, with 8 bases remaining between them. The V gene's germline CDR1 is SEHNR and CDR2 FQNEAQ (reference sequence). CDR3 loop: CASSSRVNTEAFF. CDR3 bases: TGTGCCAGCAGTTCCCGGGTGAACACTGAAGCTTTCTTT.

This clone was detected a few times. The chain links TRBV5-1 to TRBJ1-4; the D is unclear. Germline V gene sequence: CDR1 SGHRS, CDR2 YFSETQ. V was pared by 0 bases and J by 8 bases, with 8 bases between. The length of the CDR3 is 13 residues. CDR3 sequence reads: CASSLGTEEKLFF. CDR3 DNA sequence: TGCGCCAGCAGCTTGGGAACAGAAGAAAAACTGTTTTTT.

V and J are TRBV19 and TRBJ2-1, with 9 bases identical to TRBD2. Germline-derived CDR1 and CDR2 are LNHDA and SQIVND (reference sequence). The CDR3 runs 15 residues. V shed 8 bases and J 4 bases; nucleotides not matched to a gene: 9. The CDR3 DNA sequence: TGTGCCAGTGGGACCGGGACTAGCCTTTACAATGAGCAGTTCTTC. It codes for CASGTGTSLYNEQFF.

This rearrangement joins TRBV19 to TRBJ1-5, with D tentatively TRBD1 (6 bases). This CDR3 is built from 14 residues. Germline V lookup: CDR1 LNHDA, CDR2 SQIVND (reference sequence). V shed 1 base and J shed 5 bases, with 9 bases lying between them. The CDR3 loop is CASSIGQVDQPQHF. The CDR3, as DNA: TGTGCCAGTAGTATAGGACAGGTAGATCAGCCCCAGCATTTT. Based on the CDR3 plus reference TRBV19 and TRBJ1-5, the full variable domain is DGGITQSPKYLFRKEGQNVTLSCEQNLNHDAMYWYRQDPGQGLRLIYYSQIVNDFQKGDIAEGYSVSREKKESFPLTVTSAQKNPTAFYLCASSIGQVDQPQHFGDGTRLSIL.

A remark on this clone: The same CDR3 can be traced to other DNA sequences in this sample. This sequence joins TRBV19 and TRBJ2-1; TRBD1 matches at 8 bases. CDR3 length equals 16 residues. Trimming at V came to 0 bases and at J to 3 bases, leaving 4 bases not matched to a gene. The V gene's germline CDR1 is LNHDA and CDR2 SQIVND (reference sequence). The CDR3 protein is CASSIDRTGSYNEQFF. The DNA of the CDR3 is TGTGCCAGTAGTATAGACCGGACAGGGAGCTACAATGAGCAGTTCTTC. The full variable domain, rest sourced from reference TRBV19 and TRBJ2-1, is DGGITQSPKYLFRKEGQNVTLSCEQNLNHDAMYWYRQDPGQGLRLIYYSQIVNDFQKGDIAEGYSVSREKKESFPLTVTSAQKNPTAFYLCASSIDRTGSYNEQFFGPGTRLTVL.

This clone appeared a few times. The chain combines TRBV15 with TRBJ2-1; tentatively, D is TRBD2 (6 bases). V lost 6 bases, J lost 0 bases, and 9 bases lay in between. Germline V gene sequence: CDR1 LNHNV, CDR2 YYDKDF (reference sequence). The CDR3 has 14 amino acids. The CDR3 DNA is TGTGCCACCAGGGCGGACTACTCCTACAATGAGCAGTTCTTC. Translated, it gives CATRADYSYNEQFF.

This clone turned up a few times. The CDR3 nucleotides are TGTGCCTGGAGTGTACAGGGTTGGGGAGAGACCCAGTACTTC. Translated, it gives CAWSVQGWGETQYF. The V and J genes are TRBV30 and TRBJ2-5; D possibly corresponds to TRBD1 (6 bases). The CDR3 spans 14 residues. V lost 0 bases and J 4 bases, leaving 12 bases between the germline ends. The germline V gene encodes CDR1 GTSNPN and CDR2 SVGIG (reference sequence).

This clone showed up just a few times. The chain uses TRBV4-3 and TRBJ2-3; D call uncertain. Trimming removed 0 bases from V and 3 bases from J, with 4 bases in between. The CDR3 spans 13 residues. CDR1 is LGHNA, CDR2 YSLEER, per germline. The CDR3: CASSQESTDTQYF. In nucleotides, the CDR3 is TGCGCCAGCAGCCAAGAGTCAACAGATACGCAGTATTTT.

In this sample, this clone turned up a few times. The chain carries TRBV14 and TRBJ2-3; D ambiguous. The V gene lost 2 bases and the J gene lost 3 bases, with 6 bases spanning the gap. Germline CDR1 SGHDN, CDR2 FVKESK. The CDR3 runs to 13 residues. CDR3 sequence: CASSQYMTDTQYF. CDR3 nucleotide sequence: TGTGCCAGCAGCCAATATATGACAGATACGCAGTATTTT.

This clone came up a few times. For the CDR3, the DNA is TGTGCCAGTAGTATCGGCAGGGGCGGAGATACGCAGTATTTT. It codes for CASSIGRGGDTQYF. The chain carries TRBV19 and TRBJ2-3, with D maybe TRBD1 (6 bases). Germline V gene sequence: CDR1 LNHDA, CDR2 SQIVND (reference sequence). Between the trimmed V and J ends, which lost 3 bases and 5 bases, there was a span of 12 bases. The CDR3 totals 14 residues.

This clone was recorded a few times. The V and J genes are TRBV19 and TRBJ2-2, with a possible D match to TRBD2 (7 bases). The CDR3 is made up of 17 amino acids. Germline CDR1 reads LNHDA; CDR2 reads SQIVND (reference sequence). Trimming took off 2 bases at V and 6 bases at J, with 19 bases between the two ends. DNA for the CDR3: TGTGCCAGTAGTATAAATGCAGGGGCAGGGAGGGCCGGGGAGCTGTTTTTT. Its protein is CASSINAGAGRAGELFF. Full variable domain (outside the CDR3, taken from reference TRBV19 and TRBJ2-2): DGGITQSPKYLFRKEGQNVTLSCEQNLNHDAMYWYRQDPGQGLRLIYYSQIVNDFQKGDIAEGYSVSREKKESFPLTVTSAQKNPTAFYLCASSINAGAGRAGELFFGEGSRLTVL.

This clone appeared a few times. This chain connects TRBV5-1 to TRBJ2-1; 13 bases line up with TRBD2. The CDR3 contains 14 residues. CDR1 is SGHRS and CDR2 is YFSETQ in the germline V gene. The V segment lost 4 bases and the J segment 14 bases; nucleotides outside the gene matches: 9. Here the CDR3 DNA reads TGCGCCAGCAGCCCGGGACTAGCGGGAACCATGGAGTTCTTC. Translated: CASSPGLAGTMEFF.

This chain uses TRBV4-3 with TRBJ2-5, with 7 nucleotides matching TRBD2. The CDR3 extends over 14 amino acids. V dropped 1 base and J dropped 1; count of bases not matched to a gene: 0. The germline CDR1 and CDR2 sequences are LGHNA and YSLEER. CDR3 sequence: CASSQGTSQETQYF. Here the CDR3 DNA reads TGCGCCAGCAGCCAAGGGACTAGCCAAGAGACCCAGTACTTC.

CDR3 coding DNA: TGTGCCAGCAGCCTCCGTAATGAGCAGTTCTTC. Its translation is CASSLRNEQFF. V usage is TRBV28 and J usage is TRBJ2-1, with D unclear. With 6 bases removed from V and 7 bases from J, the gap between germline ends came to 7 bases. The CDR3 extends over 11 amino acids. Germline V CDR1 and CDR2: MDHEN, SYDVKM.

V gene TRBV5-4 combines with J gene TRBJ1-1; the match to TRBD1 covers 7 bases. From germline, CDR1 is SGHNT and CDR2 YYREEE (reference sequence). V dropped 4 bases and J dropped 3; count of bases not matched to a gene: 3. The CDR3 spans 13 residues. CDR3 DNA: TGTGCCAGCAGCCAGACAGGGTACACTGAAGCTTTCTTT. Translating gives CASSQTGYTEAFF.

This clone has more than one count but fewer than ten. The J gene is TRBJ2-4, the V gene TRBV7-2; 8 positions agree with TRBD1. After removal of 5 bases from V and 10 bases from J, the junction contained 7 bases not matched to a gene. Germline-derived CDR1 and CDR2 are SGHTA and FQGNSA. The CDR3 length is 13 residues. As DNA, the CDR3 is TGTGCCAGCAGCCCACGACAGGGGCTTATTCAGTACTTC. Translating gives CASSPRQGLIQYF.

The V and J genes are TRBV5-1 and TRBJ2-1; D is perhaps TRBD2 (6 bases). The CDR3 is 14 residues long. Per germline, CDR1 SGHRS and CDR2 YFSETQ. Trimming shortened V by 5 bases and J by 7 bases, and 16 bases separated the two germline ends. DNA of the CDR3: TGCGCCAGCAGTAGGGACGGGAGCATGAATGAGCAGTTCTTC. Translated, it gives CASSRDGSMNEQFF. Full variable domain (rest looked up from reference TRBV5-1 and TRBJ2-1): KAGVTQTPRYLIKTRGQQVTLSCSPISGHRSVSWYQQTPGQGLQFLFEYFSETQRNKGNFPGRFSGRQFSNSRSEMNVSTLELGDSALYLCASSRDGSMNEQFFGPGTRLTVL.

This clone turned up a few times. The chain joins TRBV18 to TRBJ2-7; D remains unclear. Germline-derived CDR1 and CDR2 are KGHSH and LQKENI. The CDR3 spans 14 residues. V lost 3 bases to trimming and J lost 2 bases, with 11 bases between them. CDR3 sequence reads: CASSPPTDPYEQYF. CDR3 coding DNA: TGTGCCAGCTCACCTCCCACAGATCCCTACGAGCAGTACTTC.

This clone appeared once. The chain has TRBV5-1 and TRBJ2-7; 8 bases match TRBD1. Per germline, CDR1 SGHRS and CDR2 YFSETQ. CDR3 length: 14 residues. The trim removed 4 bases at V and 2 bases at J, leaving 5 bases unmatched. In DNA, the CDR3 is TGCGCCAGCAGCCCGACAGGGGATGCCTACGAGCAGTACTTC. Amino acid sequence: CASSPTGDAYEQYF.

There are a few counts of this clone. The chain couples TRBV27 to TRBJ2-3; maybe TRBD2 (5 bases). V was pared by 8 bases and J by 2 bases, with 11 bases between. The germline V gene has CDR1 MNHEY and CDR2 SMNVEV (reference sequence). This CDR3 is built from 13 residues. The CDR3 nucleotides are TGTGCCAGCCGGGGAAGGTCCACAGATACGCAGTATTTT. Translation gives CASRGRSTDTQYF.

This clone was observed a few times. The chain couples TRBV10-3 to TRBJ2-5, with TRBD1 identical over 7 bases. The CDR3 has 17 residues. Germline values: CDR1 ENHRY, CDR2 SYGVKD. Trimming at V came to 4 bases and at J to 0 bases, leaving 11 bases not matched to a gene. CDR3 sequence: CAISGAWDSSYQETQYF. CDR3 coding DNA: TGTGCCATCAGTGGAGCGTGGGACAGCTCGTACCAAGAGACCCAGTACTTC.

The rearrangement uses TRBV5-6 and TRBJ2-3, with 7 nucleotides matching TRBD1. The CDR3 consists of 15 residues. Germline CDR1 and CDR2: SGHDT and YYEEEE. With V trimmed by 6 bases and J by 1 base, 8 bases remained unmatched. The CDR3 protein is CASTPWDRRTDTQYF. CDR3 coding DNA: TGTGCCAGCACTCCCTGGGACAGACGCACAGATACGCAGTATTTT.